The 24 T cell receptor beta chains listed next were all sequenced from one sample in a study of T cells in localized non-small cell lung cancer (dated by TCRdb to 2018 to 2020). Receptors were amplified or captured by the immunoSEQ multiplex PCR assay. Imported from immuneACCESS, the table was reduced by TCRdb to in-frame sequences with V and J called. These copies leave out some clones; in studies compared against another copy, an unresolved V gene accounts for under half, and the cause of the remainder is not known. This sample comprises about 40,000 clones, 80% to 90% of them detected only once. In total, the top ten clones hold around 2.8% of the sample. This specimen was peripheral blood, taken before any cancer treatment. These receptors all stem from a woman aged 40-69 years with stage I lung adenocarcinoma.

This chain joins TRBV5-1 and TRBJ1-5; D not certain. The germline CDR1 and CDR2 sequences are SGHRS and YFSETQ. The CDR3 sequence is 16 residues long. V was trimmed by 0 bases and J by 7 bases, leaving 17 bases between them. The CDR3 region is CASSLDVRESGQPQHF. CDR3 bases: TGCGCCAGCAGCTTGGATGTTCGGGAATCGGGACAGCCCCAGCATTTT.

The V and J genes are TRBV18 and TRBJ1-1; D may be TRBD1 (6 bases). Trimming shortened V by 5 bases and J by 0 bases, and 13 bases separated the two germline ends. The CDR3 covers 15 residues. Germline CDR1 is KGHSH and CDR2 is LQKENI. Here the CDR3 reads CASSGQGIMNTEAFF. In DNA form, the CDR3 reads TGTGCCAGCTCAGGTCAGGGGATTATGAACACTGAAGCTTTCTTT.

The CDR3 spells CASSYPRTGNTIYF. As DNA, the CDR3 is TGTGCCAGCAGCTACCCGCGGACTGGAAACACCATATATTTT. V usage is TRBV7-2 and J usage is TRBJ1-3; D call uncertain. CDR3 length: 14 amino acids. The germline CDR1 and CDR2 sequences are SGHTA and FQGNSA. Trimming took 4 bases from V and 2 from J, leaving 9 bases between them.

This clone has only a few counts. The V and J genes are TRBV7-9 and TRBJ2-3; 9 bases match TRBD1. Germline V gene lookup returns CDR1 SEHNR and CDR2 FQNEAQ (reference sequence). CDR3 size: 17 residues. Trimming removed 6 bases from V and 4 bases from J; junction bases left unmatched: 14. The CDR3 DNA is TGTGCCAGCAGTGATGGATTCGGACAGGGGCATTCAGATACGCAGTATTTT. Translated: CASSDGFGQGHSDTQYF.

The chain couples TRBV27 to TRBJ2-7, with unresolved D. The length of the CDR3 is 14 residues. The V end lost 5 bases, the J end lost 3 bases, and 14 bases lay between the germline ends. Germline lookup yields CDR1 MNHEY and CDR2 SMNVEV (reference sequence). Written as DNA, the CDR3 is TGTGCCAGCAGTACCTACGGACGGCACTACGAGCAGTACTTC. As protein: CASSTYGRHYEQYF.

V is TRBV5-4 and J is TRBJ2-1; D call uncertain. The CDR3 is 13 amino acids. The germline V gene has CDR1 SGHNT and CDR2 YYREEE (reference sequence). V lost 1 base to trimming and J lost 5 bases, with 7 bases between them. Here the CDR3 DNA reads TGTGCCAGCAGCTTGACGGCCAACAATGAGCAGTTCTTC. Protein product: CASSLTANNEQFF.

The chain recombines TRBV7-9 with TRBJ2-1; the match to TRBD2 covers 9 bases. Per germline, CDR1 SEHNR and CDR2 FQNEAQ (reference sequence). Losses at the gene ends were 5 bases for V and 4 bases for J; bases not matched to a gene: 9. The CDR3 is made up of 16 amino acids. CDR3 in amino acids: CASSPRLLAGYNEQFF. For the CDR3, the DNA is TGTGCCAGCAGCCCTCGCCTACTAGCGGGTTACAATGAGCAGTTCTTC.

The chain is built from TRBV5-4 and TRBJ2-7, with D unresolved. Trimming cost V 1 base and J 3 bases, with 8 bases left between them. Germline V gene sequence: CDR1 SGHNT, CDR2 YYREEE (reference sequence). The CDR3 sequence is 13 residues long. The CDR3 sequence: CASSLNYGYEQYF. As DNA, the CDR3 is TGTGCCAGCAGCTTGAACTACGGCTACGAGCAGTACTTC.

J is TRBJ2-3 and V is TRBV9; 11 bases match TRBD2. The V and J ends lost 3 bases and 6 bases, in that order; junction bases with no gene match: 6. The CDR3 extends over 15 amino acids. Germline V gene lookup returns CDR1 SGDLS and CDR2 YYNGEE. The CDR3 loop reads CASSALAGAWDTQYF. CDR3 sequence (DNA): TGTGCCAGCAGCGCACTAGCGGGAGCATGGGATACGCAGTATTTT.

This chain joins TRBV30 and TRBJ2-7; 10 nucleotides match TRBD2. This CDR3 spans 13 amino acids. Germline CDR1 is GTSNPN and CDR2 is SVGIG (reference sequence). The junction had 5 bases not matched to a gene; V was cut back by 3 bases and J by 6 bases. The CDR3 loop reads CAWRKAGGGEQYF. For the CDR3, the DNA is TGTGCCTGGAGGAAAGCGGGAGGGGGCGAGCAGTACTTC.

The CDR3 coding sequence is TGTGCCAGCAGTTTAACTAGCGGGAGAGGAAAGACCCAGTACTTC. It codes for CASSLTSGRGKTQYF. V and J are TRBV28 and TRBJ2-5; TRBD2 matches 11 bases. This CDR3 contains 15 residues. V lost 2 bases, J lost 6 bases, and 5 bases stayed unmatched. Germline CDR1 reads MDHEN; CDR2 reads SYDVKM.

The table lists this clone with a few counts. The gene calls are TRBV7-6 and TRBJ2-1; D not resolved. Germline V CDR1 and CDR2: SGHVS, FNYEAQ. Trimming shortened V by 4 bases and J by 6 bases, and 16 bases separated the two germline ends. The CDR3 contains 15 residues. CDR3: CASSSELGSGNEQFF. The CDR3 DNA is TGTGCCAGCAGCTCTGAACTCGGGTCCGGCAATGAGCAGTTCTTC.

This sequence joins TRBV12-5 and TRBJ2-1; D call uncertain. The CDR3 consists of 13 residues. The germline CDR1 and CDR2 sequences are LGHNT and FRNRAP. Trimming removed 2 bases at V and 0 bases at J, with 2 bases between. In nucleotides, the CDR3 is TGTGCTAGTGGTTTGAGCTCCTACAATGAGCAGTTCTTC. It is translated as CASGLSSYNEQFF.

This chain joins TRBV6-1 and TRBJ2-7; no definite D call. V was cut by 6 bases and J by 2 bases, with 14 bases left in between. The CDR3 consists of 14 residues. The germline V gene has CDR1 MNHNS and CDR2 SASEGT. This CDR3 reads CASSVSDTAYEQYF. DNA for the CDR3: TGTGCCAGCAGCGTTTCAGACACAGCCTACGAGCAGTACTTC.

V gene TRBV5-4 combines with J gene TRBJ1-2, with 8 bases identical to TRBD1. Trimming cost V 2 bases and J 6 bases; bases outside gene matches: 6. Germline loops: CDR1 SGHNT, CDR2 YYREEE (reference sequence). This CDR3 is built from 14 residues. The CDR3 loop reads CASSLAQGADGYTF. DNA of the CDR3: TGTGCCAGCAGCTTAGCGCAGGGGGCAGATGGCTACACCTTC.

In nucleotides, the CDR3 is TGTGCCAGCAGCTTATCGAGGGCGGCTCAAGAGACCCAGTACTTC. This gives the protein CASSLSRAAQETQYF. The chain recombines TRBV7-9 with TRBJ2-5; a possible D gene is TRBD2 (5 bases). In germline, CDR1 is SEHNR, CDR2 FQNEAQ (reference sequence). Trimming took 2 bases from V and 2 from J, leaving 12 bases between them. The CDR3 runs 15 residues.

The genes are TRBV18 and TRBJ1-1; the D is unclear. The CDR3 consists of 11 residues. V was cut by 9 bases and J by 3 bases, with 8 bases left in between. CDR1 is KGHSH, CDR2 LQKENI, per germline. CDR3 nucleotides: TGTGCCAGTTTAGCGGACACTGAAGCTTTCTTT. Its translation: CASLADTEAFF.

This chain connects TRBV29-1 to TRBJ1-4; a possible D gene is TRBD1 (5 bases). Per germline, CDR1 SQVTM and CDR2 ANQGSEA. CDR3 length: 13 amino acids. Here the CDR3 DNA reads TGCAACGGGGTTCGGAGGGACGATGAAAAACTGTTTTTT. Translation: CNGVRRDDEKLFF.

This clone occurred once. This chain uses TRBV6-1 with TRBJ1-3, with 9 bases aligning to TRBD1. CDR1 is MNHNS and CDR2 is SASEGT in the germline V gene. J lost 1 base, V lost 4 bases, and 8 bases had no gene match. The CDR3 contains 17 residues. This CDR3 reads CASSALGQGTSGNTIYF. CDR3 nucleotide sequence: TGTGCCAGCAGTGCACTAGGACAGGGGACGTCTGGAAACACCATATATTTT.

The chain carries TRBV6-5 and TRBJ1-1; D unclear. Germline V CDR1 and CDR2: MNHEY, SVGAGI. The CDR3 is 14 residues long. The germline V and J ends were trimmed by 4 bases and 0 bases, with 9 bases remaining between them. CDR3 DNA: TGTGCCAGCAGTTCAAAAGCGCTGAACACTGAAGCTTTCTTT. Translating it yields CASSSKALNTEAFF.

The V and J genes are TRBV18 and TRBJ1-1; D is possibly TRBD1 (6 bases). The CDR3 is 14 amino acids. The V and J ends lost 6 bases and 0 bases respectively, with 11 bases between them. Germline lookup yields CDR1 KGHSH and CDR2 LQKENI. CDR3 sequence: CASSSSGVNTEAFF. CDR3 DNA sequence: TGTGCCAGCTCCTCATCAGGGGTGAACACTGAAGCTTTCTTT.

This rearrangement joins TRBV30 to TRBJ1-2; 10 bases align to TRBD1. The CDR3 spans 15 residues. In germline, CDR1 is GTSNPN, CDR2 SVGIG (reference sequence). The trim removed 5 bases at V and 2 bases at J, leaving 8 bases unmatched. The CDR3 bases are TGTGCCTGGCGCCAGGGGGGACAGGGGAACTATGGCTACACCTTC. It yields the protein CAWRQGGQGNYGYTF.

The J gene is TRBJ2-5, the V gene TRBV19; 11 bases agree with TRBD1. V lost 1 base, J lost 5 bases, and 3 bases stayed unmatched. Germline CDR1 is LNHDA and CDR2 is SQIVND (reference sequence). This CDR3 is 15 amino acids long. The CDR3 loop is CASSIGTGGAETQYF. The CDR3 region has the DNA TGTGCCAGTAGTATAGGGACAGGGGGCGCGGAGACCCAGTACTTC.

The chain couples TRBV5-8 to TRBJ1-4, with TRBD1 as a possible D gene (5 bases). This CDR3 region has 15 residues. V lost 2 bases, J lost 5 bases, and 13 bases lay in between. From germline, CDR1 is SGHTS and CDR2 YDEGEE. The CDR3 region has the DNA TGTGCCAGCAGCTTCGGGGCAGGTGACAATGAAAAACTGTTTTTT. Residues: CASSFGAGDNEKLFF.